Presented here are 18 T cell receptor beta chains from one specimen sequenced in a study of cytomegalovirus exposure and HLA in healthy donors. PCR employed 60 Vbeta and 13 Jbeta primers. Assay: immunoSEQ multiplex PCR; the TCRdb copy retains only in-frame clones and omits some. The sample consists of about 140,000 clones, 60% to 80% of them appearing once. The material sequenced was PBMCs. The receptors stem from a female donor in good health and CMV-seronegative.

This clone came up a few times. CDR3 bases: TGTGCCAGCTGCCCGGGACAGGGGAAAATTGGCTACACCTTC. It yields the protein CASCPGQGKIGYTF. V and J are TRBV6-1 and TRBJ1-2; 10 bases are a match to TRBD1. Looked up from germline, CDR1 is MNHNS and CDR2 is SASEGT. Trimming removed 8 bases from V and 7 bases from J; junction bases left unmatched: 10. The CDR3 loop spans 14 amino acids.

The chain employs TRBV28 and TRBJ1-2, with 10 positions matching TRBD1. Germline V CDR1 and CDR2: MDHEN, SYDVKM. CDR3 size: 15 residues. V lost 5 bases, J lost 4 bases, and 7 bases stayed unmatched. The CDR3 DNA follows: TGTGCCAGCAGTGAAGACAGGGGGCGCGTCTATGGCTACACCTTC. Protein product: CASSEDRGRVYGYTF.

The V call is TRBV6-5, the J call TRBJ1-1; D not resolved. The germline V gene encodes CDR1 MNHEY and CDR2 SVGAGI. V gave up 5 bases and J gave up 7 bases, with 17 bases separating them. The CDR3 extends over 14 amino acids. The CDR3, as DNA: TGTGCCAGCAGTGACTACGGCAGTCTAGTTGAAGCTTTCTTT. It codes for CASSDYGSLVEAFF.

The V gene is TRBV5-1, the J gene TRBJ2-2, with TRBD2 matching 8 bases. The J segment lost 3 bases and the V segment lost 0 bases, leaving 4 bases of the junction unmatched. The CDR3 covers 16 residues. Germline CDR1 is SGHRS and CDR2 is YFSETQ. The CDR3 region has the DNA TGCGCCAGCAGCTTGGTGGTCGGGAGGGACACCGGGGAGCTGTTTTTT. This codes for CASSLVVGRDTGELFF.

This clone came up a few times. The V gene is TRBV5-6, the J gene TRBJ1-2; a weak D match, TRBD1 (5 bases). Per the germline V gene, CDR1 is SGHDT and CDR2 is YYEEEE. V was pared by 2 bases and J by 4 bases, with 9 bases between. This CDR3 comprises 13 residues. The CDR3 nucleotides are TGTGCCAGCAGCTTAACAGGTCCCTATGGCTACACCTTC. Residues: CASSLTGPYGYTF.

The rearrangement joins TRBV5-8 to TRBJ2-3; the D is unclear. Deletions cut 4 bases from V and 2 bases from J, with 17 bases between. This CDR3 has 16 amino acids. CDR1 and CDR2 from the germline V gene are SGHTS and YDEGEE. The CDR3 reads CASSALPTALTDTQYF. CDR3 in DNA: TGTGCCAGCAGCGCCCTCCCAACAGCACTCACAGATACGCAGTATTTT.

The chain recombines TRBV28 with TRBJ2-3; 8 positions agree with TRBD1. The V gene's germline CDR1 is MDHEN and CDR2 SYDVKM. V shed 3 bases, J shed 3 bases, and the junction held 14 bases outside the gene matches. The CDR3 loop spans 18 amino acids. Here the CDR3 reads CASSFPPGQGSSTDTQYF. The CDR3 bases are TGTGCCAGCAGTTTCCCCCCCGGACAGGGTTCCAGTACAGATACGCAGTATTTT.

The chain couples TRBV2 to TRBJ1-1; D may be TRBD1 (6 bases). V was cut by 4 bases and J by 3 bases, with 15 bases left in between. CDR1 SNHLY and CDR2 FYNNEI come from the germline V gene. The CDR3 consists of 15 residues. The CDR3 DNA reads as TGTGCCAGCAGTGGCAGACAGGTTGGGGACACTGAAGCTTTCTTT. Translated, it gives CASSGRQVGDTEAFF.

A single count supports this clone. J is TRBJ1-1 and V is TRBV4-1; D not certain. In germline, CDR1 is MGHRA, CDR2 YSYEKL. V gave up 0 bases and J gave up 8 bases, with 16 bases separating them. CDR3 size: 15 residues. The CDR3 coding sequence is TGCGCCAGCAGCCAAGATATATCCCGGTCCTCGGAAGCTTTCTTT. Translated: CASSQDISRSSEAFF.

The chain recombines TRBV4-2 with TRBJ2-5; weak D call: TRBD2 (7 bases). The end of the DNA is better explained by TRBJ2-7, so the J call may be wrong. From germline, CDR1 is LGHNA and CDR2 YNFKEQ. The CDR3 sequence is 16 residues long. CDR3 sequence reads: CASSPVGVTGGHEQYF. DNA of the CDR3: TGTGCCAGCAGCCCGGTAGGGGTTACGGGGGGCCACGAGCAGTACTTC.

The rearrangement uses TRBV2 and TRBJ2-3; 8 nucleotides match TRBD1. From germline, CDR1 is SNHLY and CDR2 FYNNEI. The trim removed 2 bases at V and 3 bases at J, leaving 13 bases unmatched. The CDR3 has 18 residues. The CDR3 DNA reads TGTGCCAGCAGTGAAATCAGGGGGACAGGCTTCTGGACAGATACGCAGTATTTT. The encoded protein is CASSEIRGTGFWTDTQYF.

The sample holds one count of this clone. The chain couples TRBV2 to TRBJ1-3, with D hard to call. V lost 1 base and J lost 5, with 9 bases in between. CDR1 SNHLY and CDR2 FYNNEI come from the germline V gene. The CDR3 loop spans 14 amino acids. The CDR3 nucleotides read TGTGCCAGCAGTGAAGGTGCACAGCGAAACACCATATATTTT. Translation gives CASSEGAQRNTIYF.

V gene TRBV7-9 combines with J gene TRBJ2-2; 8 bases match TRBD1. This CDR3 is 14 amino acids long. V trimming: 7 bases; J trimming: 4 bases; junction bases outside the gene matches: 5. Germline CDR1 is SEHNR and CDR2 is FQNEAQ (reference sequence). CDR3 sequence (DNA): TGTGCCAGCACAGACAGGGGCGGCACCGGGGAGCTGTTTTTT. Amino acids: CASTDRGGTGELFF.

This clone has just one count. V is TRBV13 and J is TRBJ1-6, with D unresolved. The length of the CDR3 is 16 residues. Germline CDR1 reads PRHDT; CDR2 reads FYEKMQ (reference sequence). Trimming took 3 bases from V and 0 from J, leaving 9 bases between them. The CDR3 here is CASSFGWSSYNSPLHF. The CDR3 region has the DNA TGTGCCAGCAGCTTTGGTTGGAGCTCCTATAATTCACCCCTCCACTTT.

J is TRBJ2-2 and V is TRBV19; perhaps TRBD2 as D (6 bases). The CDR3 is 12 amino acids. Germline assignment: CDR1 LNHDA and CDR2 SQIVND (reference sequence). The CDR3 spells CATGRNTGELFF. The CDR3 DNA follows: TGTGCAACCGGGAGGAACACCGGGGAGCTGTTTTTT. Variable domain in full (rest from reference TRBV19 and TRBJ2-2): DGGITQSPKYLFRKEGQNVTLSCEQNLNHDAMYWYRQDPGQGLRLIYYSQIVNDFQKGDIAEGYSVSREKKESFPLTVTSAQKNPTAFYLCATGRNTGELFFGEGSRLTVL.

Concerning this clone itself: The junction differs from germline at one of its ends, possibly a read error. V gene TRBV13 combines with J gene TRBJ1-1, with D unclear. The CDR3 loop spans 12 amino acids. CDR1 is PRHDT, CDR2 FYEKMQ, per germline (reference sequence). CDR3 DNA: TGTGCCAGCAGCTCGTTAACCTCTGAGGCTTTCTTT. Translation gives CASSSLTSEAFF. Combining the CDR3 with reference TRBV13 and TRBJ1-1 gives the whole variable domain AAGVIQSPRHLIKEKRETATLKCYPIPRHDTVYWYQQGPGQDPQFLISFYEKMQSDKGSIPDRFSAQQFSDYHSELNMSSLELGDSALYFCASSSLTSEAFFGQGTRLTVV.

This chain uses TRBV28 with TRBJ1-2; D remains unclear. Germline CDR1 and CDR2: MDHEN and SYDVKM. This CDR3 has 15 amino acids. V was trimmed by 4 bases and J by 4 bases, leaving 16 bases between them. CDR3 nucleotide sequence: TGTGCCAGCAGTTCGGCTAGTCGGGAGGCCTATGGCTACACCTTC. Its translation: CASSSASREAYGYTF.

CDR3 loop: CASSLVLREKLFF. The CDR3, as DNA: TGTGCCAGCAGCTTAGTTCTGCGTGAAAAACTGTTTTTT. This sequence joins TRBV7-6 and TRBJ1-4; D uncertain. Between the trimmed V and J ends, which lost 1 base and 7 bases, there was a span of 7 bases. The germline CDR1 and CDR2 sequences are SGHVS and FNYEAQ. CDR3 length equals 13 residues.